Listed here is a single T cell receptor beta chain. This entry comes from a study of blood T cell repertoires in COVID-19. Across the whole study: There were acute and convalescent COVID-19 samples, and they came from the United States, Italy and Spain. T cells, B-cell-depleted T cells, or PBMCs supplied cDNA or gDNA.

Germline assignment: CDR1 KGHSH and CDR2 LQKENI. The CDR3 is made up of 16 amino acids. V lost 0 bases to trimming and J lost 0 bases; unmatched junction nucleotides: 3. Per the authors' pipeline: Reference gene primers were amplified, and this amplification served to estimate nucleated cell counts. Clones were sequenced by immunoSEQ multiplex PCR, and TCRdb holds only the in-frame ones, with some missing. Clone size and V and J calls were adopted from that table, with D and trimming inferred from the DNA. The table has more than 200,000 clones, roughly 80% seen once. This receptor was obtained from a man between 60 and 75 years old with acute or convalescent COVID-19. Source material: peripheral blood. The chain recombines TRBV18 with TRBJ2-5; TRBD2 matches at 8 bases. CDR3 coding DNA: TGTGCCAGCTCACCACCAGGACTAGCTTACCAAGAGACCCAGTACTTC. It is translated as CASSPPGLAYQETQYF.